This is a list of T cell receptor beta chains from one sample in a study of shared clonotypes between healthy human individuals. This table comes from immunoSEQ multiplex PCR, and its TCRdb copy is limited to in-frame clones, with some not included. This sample has under 2.5 million clones; roughly 90% occur once, and the top ten carry 0.37%. The sequencing sample was made of naive CD4+ T cells from PBMCs. The source is a young man in good health. Some clones in this sample may be carry-over from other donors' samples. CDR3s include the opening cysteine and the closing phenylalanine or tryptophan. The order of the fields is J gene, V gene, D gene, clone size, CDR3 DNA, CDR3 protein. D genes are given only for firm matches. A row's size may be missing; if present it is once, few, many or a size class.

TRBJ1-4,TRBV15,-,-,TGTGCCACCAGCAGAGCCGTTCTAGGGGAAAAACTGTTTTTT,CATSRAVLGEKLFF
TRBJ1-5,TRBV18,-,-,TGTGCCAGCTCACCACCGAACTGGGGGCCCGATCAGCCCCAGCATTTT,CASSPPNWGPDQPQHF
TRBJ1-2,TRBV5-5,TRBD1,-,TGTGCCAGCAGCTTGGTTGGGACAGGGAGTGCCTATGGCTACACCTTC,CASSLVGTGSAYGYTF
TRBJ2-5,TRBV28,-,-,TGTGCCAGCAGTTTAGGGGTAGAGACCCAGTACTTC,CASSLGVETQYF
TRBJ2-5,TRBV2,-,-,TGTGCCAGCAGGTCCAACAACGGAGGGGGAGAGACCCAGTACTTC,CASRSNNGGGETQYF
TRBJ2-1,TRBV11-3,TRBD2,once,TGTGCCAGCAGCTTAGGTAGCGGGATCGATGAGCAGTTCTTC,CASSLGSGIDEQFF
TRBJ2-1,TRBV12-5,-,-,TGTGCTAGTGGGTCCACCTTCCCTTTTCCCACCTACAATGAGCAGTTCTTC,CASGSTFPFPTYNEQFF
TRBJ1-5,TRBV19,-,-,TGTGCCAGTACAGGGGTGTGGAATCAGCCCCAGCATTTT,CASTGVWNQPQHF
TRBJ1-1,TRBV5-1,TRBD1,-,TGCGCCAGCATGACCCCAGGGGGTACTGAAGCTTTCTTT,CASMTPGGTEAFF
TRBJ1-3,TRBV2,TRBD1,-,TGTGCCAGCACCCCACAGGGGGCTGGAAACACCATATATTTT,CASTPQGAGNTIYF
TRBJ2-7,TRBV27,TRBD2,-,TGTGCCAGCAGTTTCGGCGGCGGGAGGGTACTTGGCTACGAGCAGTACTTC,CASSFGGGRVLGYEQYF
TRBJ2-1,TRBV2,-,-,TGTGCCAGCTCGGAGGGGCATTACAATGAGCAGTTCTTC,CASSEGHYNEQFF
TRBJ1-2,TRBV5-1,-,-,TGCGCCAGCAGCTTAACAGGCTTGGAGGGCTACACCTTC,CASSLTGLEGYTF
TRBJ1-2,TRBV10-3,TRBD1,-,TGTGCCATCAGCGCCACGACAGGGGAGGAGAATGGCTACACCTTC,CAISATTGEENGYTF